This T cell receptor beta chain comes out of a study of Graves' ophthalmopathy and Graves' hyperthyroidism. For the study at large: Peripheral blood was collected at initial diagnosis, before any treatment.

The study's findings and limits: Blood also held most thyroid clonotypes expanded above 0.001 frequency. The 13-signature model separated ophthalmopathy from stable hyperthyroidism at around 88% sensitivity and 80% to 84% specificity.

The CDR3 runs 15 residues. Germline V gene data show CDR1 as SGDLS and CDR2 as YYNGEE. This clonotype occurred once. Its antigen is unknown. A clone one base away is much larger, so this may be a read error. Having ophthalmopathy, the donors showed moderate-to-severe activity, CAS ≥3 and NOSPECS ≥4, with disease lasting under 3 months. Amplified TCR beta CDR3 regions were obtained using RNA transcripts as template. Second-round multiplex PCR came after first-round RT-PCR with HTBI primers. TCRdb reanalysed the multiplex PCR reads using MiXCR and keeps one entry per CDR3 protein. The sample consists of approximately 640,000 distinct CDR3 sequences, about 38% of them appearing once.

This clonotype originated in an adult man with Graves' ophthalmopathy. Sequencing used peripheral blood. The V call is TRBV9, the J call TRBJ2-2; D is perhaps TRBD2 (5 bases). The CDR3 bases are TGTGCCAGCAGCGTAGGTTATAGCGTAGCCGGGAAGCTGTTTTTT. It is translated as CASSVGYSVAGKLFF.